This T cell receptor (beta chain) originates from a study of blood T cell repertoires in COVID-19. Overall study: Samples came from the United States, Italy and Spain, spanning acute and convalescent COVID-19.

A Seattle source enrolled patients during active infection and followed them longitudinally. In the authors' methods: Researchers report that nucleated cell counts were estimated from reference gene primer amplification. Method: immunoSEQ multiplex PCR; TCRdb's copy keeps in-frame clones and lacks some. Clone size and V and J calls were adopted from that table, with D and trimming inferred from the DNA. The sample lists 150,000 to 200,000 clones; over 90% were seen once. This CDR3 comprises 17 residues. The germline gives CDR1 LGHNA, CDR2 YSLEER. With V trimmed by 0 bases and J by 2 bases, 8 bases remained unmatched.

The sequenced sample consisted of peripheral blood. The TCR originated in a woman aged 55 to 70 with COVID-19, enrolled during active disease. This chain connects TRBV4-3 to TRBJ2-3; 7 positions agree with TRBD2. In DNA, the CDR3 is TGCGCCAGCAGCCAAGATGGACTAGGGTCTCCCACAGATACGCAGTATTTT. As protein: CASSQDGLGSPTDTQYF.